This T cell receptor beta chain was identified in a study of T cell repertoires in cytomegalovirus infection. Overall study: Public TCR beta signatures were indicative of both CMV infection and a matching HLA type. Study observations and caveats: Dominating the ex vivo response were HLA-C-restricted CMV-specific TCR beta clonotypes.

In the case of this clonotype: Its specificity is unknown.

TCRdb re-derived calls from the reads in MiXCR, one entry per CDR3 protein. The table includes roughly 150,000 distinct CDR3 sequences, over 30% detected once. CDR1 is SNHLY and CDR2 is FYNNEI in the germline V gene. The CDR3 has 17 residues. After removal of 4 bases from V and 4 bases from J, the junction contained 11 bases not matched to a gene. The TCR originated in a human donor in good health (CMV status not recorded). Some clones in this sample may be carry-over from other donors' samples. Sequences were derived from CD8+ T cells from cultured PBMCs, sampled from culture after CMV antigen stimulation. The V gene is TRBV2, the J gene TRBJ2-1, with TRBD1 matching over 9 bases. CDR3 in amino acids: CASSATPGTGTYNEQFF. The DNA of the CDR3 is TGTGCCAGCAGTGCAACCCCCGGGACAGGGACTTACAATGAGCAGTTCTTC.